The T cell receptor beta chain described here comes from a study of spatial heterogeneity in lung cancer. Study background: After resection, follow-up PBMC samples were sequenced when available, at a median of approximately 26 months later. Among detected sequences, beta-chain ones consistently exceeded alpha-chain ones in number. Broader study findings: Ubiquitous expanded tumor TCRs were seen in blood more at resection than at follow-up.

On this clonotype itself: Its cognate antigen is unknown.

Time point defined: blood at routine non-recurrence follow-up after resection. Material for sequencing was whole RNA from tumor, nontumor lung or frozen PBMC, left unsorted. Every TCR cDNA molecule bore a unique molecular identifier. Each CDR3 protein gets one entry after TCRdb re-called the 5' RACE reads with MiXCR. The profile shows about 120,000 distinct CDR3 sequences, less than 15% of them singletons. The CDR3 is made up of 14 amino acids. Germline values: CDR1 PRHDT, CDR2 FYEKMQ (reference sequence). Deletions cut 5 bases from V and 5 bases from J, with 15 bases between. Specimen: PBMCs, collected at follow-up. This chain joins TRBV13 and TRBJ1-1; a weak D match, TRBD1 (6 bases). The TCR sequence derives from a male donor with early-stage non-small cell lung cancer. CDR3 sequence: CASSRRDKVTEAFF. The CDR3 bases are TGTGCCAGCAGCCGCCGGGACAAGGTGACTGAAGCTTTCTTT.